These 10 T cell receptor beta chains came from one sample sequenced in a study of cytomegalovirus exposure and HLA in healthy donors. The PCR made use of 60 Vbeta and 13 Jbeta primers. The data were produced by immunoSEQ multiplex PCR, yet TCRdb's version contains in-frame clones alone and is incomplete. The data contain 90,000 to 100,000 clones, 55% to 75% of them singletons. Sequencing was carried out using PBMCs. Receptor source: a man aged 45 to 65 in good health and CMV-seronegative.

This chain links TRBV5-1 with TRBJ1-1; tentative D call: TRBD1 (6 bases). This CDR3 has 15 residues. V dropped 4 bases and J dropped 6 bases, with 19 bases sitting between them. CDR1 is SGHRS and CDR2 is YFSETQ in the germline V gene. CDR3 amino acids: CASSGGLGQIAEAFF. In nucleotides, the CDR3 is TGCGCCAGCAGCGGGGGCCTTGGGCAGATCGCTGAAGCTTTCTTT.

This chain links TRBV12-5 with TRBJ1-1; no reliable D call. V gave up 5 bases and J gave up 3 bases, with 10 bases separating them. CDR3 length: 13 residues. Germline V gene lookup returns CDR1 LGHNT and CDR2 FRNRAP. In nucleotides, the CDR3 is TGTGCTAGTGGTATGGACGGGTACACTGAAGCTTTCTTT. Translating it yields CASGMDGYTEAFF. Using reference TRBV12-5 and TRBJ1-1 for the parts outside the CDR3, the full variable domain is DARVTQTPRHKVTEMGQEVTMRCQPILGHNTVFWYRQTMMQGLELLAYFRNRAPLDDSGMPKDRFSAEMPDATLATLKIQPSEPRDSAVYFCASGMDGYTEAFFGQGTRLTVV.

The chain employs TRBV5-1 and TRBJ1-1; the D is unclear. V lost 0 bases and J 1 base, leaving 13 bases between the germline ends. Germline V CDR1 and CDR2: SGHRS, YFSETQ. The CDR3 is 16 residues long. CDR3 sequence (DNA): TGCGCCAGCAGCTTGGAAACAGCCCCTACGAACACTGAAGCTTTCTTT. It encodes CASSLETAPTNTEAFF.

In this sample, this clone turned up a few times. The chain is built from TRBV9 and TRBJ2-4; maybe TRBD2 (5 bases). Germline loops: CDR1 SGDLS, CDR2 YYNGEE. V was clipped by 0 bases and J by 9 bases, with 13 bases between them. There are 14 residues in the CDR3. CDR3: CASSVVGSGGIQYF. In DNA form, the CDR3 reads TGTGCCAGCAGCGTAGTGGGGAGTGGTGGCATTCAGTACTTC. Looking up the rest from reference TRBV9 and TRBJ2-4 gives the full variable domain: DSGVTQTPKHLITATGQRVTLRCSPRSGDLSVYWYQQSLDQGLQFLIQYYNGEERAKGNILERFSAQQFPDLHSELNLSSLELGDSALYFCASSVVGSGGIQYFGAGTRLSVL.

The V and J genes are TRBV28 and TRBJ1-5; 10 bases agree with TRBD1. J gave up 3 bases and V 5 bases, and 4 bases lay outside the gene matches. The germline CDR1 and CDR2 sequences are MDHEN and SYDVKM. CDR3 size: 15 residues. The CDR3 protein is CASSKGQGVNQPQHF. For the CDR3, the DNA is TGTGCCAGCAGTAAAGGACAGGGGGTCAATCAGCCCCAGCATTTT.

The CDR3 nucleotides are TGTGCCAGTATGGGGACAGAGACGAACACTGAAGCTTTCTTT. Its protein product is CASMGTETNTEAFF. The J gene is TRBJ1-1, the V gene TRBV19; TRBD1 agrees at 7 bases. After removal of 7 bases from V and 1 base from J, the junction contained 6 bases not matched to a gene. In germline, CDR1 is LNHDA, CDR2 SQIVND (reference sequence). The CDR3 runs 14 residues.

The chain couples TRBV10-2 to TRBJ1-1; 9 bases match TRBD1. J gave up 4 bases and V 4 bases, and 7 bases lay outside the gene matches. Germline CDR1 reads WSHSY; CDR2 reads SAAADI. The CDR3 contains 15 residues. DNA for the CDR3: TGCGCCAGCAGTGTCTCGGACAGGGGAGGCACTGAAGCTTTCTTT. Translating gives CASSVSDRGGTEAFF.

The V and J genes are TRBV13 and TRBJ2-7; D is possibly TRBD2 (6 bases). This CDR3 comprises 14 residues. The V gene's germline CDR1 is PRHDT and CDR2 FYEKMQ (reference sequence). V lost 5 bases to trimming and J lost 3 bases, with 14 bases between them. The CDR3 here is CASSPRAGSYEQYF. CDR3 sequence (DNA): TGTGCCAGCAGCCCCAGGGCGGGGAGCTACGAGCAGTACTTC. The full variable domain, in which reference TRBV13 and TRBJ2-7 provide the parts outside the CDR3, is AAGVIQSPRHLIKEKRETATLKCYPIPRHDTVYWYQQGPGQDPQFLISFYEKMQSDKGSIPDRFSAQQFSDYHSELNMSSLELGDSALYFCASSPRAGSYEQYFGPGTRLTVT.

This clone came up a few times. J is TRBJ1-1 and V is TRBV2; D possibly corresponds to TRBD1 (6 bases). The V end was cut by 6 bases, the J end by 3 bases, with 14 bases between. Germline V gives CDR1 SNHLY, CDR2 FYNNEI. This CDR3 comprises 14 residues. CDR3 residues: CASSGQRGDTEAFF. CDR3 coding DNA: TGTGCCAGCAGCGGACAGCGGGGGGACACTGAAGCTTTCTTT.

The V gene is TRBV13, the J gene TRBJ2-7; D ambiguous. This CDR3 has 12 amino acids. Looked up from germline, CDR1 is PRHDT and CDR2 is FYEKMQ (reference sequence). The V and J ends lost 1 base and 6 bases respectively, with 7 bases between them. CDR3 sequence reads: CASSLVGAEQYV. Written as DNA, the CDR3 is TGTGCCAGCAGCTTAGTCGGAGCCGAGCAGTACGTC.